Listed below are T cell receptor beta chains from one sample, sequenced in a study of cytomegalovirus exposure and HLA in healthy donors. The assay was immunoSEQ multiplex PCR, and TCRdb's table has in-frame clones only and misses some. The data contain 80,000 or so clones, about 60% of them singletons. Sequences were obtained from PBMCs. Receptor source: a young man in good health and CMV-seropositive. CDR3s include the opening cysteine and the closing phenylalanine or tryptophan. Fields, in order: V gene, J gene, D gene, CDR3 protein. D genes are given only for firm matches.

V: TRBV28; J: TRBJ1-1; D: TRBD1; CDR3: CASSRYNIDRGRTEAFF
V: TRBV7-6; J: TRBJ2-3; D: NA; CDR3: CASTRRSGSTDTQYF
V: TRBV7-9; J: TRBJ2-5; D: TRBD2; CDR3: CASSLMGLAEQETQYF
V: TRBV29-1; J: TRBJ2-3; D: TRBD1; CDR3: CSGGQGADTQYF
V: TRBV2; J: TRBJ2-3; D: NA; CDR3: CASSDLASTDTQYF
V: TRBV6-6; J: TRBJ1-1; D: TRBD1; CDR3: CASSHRGEETEAFF
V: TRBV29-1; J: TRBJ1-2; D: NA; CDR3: CSVDSNGPSYGYTF
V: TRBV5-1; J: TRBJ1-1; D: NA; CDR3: CASKGVIGNTEAFF
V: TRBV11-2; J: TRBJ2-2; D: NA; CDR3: CASSLAGLTGELFF
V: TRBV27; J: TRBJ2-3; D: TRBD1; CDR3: CASSLSTGRTDTQYF
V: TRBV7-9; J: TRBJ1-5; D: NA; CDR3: CASGSNQPQHF
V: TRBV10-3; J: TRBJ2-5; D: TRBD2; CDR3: CAISQTSGQETQYF
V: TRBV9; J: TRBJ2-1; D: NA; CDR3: CASSAGLTYNEQFF
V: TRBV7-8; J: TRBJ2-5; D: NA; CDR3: CASSPRQIQETQYF
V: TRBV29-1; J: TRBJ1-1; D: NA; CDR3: CSVGNRGSGPEAFF
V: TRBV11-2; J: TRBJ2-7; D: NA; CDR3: CASRGMGRGRNYEQYF
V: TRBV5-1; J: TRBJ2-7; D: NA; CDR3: CASSLAVPFSYEQYF
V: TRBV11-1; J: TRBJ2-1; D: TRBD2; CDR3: CASSLLGGREYEQFF
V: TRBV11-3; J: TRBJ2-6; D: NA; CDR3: CASNLEGNGANVLTF
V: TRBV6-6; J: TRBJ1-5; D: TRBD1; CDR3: CASTGQGKQPQHF
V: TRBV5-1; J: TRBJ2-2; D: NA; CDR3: CASSLGLTGPGELFF
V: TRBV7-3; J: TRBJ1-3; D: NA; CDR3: CASSLSGGGPGNTIYF
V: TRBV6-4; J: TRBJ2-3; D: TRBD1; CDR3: CASKGQVGDTQYF
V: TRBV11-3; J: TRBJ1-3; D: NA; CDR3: CASSLDTTISGNTIYF
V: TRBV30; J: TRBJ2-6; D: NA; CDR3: CAWNPAGGGGVLTF
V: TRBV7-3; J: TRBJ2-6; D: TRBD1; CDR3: CASSLVGGSSGANVLTF
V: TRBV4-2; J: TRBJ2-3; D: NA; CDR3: CASSQVRGSTDTQYF
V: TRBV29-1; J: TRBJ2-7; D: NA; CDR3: CSVEKQDMSYEQYF
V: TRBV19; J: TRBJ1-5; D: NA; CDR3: CASSIVTGPQHF
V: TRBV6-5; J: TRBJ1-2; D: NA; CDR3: CASSLSGGARGGYTF
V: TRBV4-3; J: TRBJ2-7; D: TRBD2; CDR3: CASSQDGSGTYEQYF
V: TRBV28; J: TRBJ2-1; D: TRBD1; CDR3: CASSRRQGRNEQFF
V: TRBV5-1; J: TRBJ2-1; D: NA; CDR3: CASRLGSLGYEQFF
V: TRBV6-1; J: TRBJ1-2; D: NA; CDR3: CASRPQGSSGYTF
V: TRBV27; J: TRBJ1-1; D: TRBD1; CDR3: CASSIDRTGGPREAFF
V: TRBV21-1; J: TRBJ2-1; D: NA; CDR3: CASSKGSGGANEQFF
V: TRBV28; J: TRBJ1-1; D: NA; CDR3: CASSLEGTKVEAFF
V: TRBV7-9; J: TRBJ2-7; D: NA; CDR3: CASSSSGGVLEQYF
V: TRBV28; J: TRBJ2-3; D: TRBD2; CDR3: CASSLGRLAGERGQYF
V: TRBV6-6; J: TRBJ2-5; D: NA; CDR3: CASSPRTQGETQYF
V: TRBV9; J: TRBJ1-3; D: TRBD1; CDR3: CASSVEQGRPGNTIYF
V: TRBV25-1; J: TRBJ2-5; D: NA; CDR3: CASSDLDSLKETQYF
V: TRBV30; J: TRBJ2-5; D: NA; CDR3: CAWSQETQYF
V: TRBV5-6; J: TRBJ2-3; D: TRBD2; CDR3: CASSSRVAGGTDTQYF
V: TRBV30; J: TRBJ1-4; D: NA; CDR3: CAWSLGTSANEKLFF
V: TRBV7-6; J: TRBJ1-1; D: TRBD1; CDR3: CASSADRGRTEAFF